This T cell receptor beta chain came from a study of brain metastases from non-small cell lung cancer. Profiled with immunoSEQ multiplex PCR; TCRdb holds only in-frame clones, not every one. Among about 1,400 clones listed, approximately 85% were seen once. The V gene's germline CDR1 is MDHEN and CDR2 SYDVKM. The CDR3 spans 12 residues. The ends lost 9 bases at V and 5 bases at J; junction bases unmatched: 1. This clone was picked up one time. Its target is not known. Findings of the study overall: Compared with primary tumors, brain metastases showed less T-cell infiltration.

Sequenced input: tissue from a brain metastasis. The chain uses TRBV28 and TRBJ1-5; 10 bases line up with TRBD1. This clonotype was sampled from a donor aged 40 or over with non-small cell lung cancer. Written as DNA, the CDR3 is TGTGCCAGAGGACAGGGGGATCAGCCCCAGCATTTT. The encoded protein is CARGQGDQPQHF.